The 24 T cell receptor beta chains presented below share a single source sample, sequenced in a study of response to subunit inactivated influenza vaccine. TCRdb itself ran the RT-PCR reads through MiXCR, one entry per CDR3 protein. The sample holds hundreds of thousands of distinct CDR3 sequences, about 18% seen once. The starting material was PBMCs from blood, obtained about 5 days after vaccination. These receptor sequences come from a middle-aged man who received an inactivated influenza vaccine.

V is TRBV4-3 and J is TRBJ2-7; 10 bases fit TRBD2. Germline CDR1 LGHNA, CDR2 YSLEER. V shed 1 base and J 5 bases; nucleotides not matched to a gene: 5. The CDR3 extends over 15 amino acids. CDR3 region: CASSQGSGRADEQYF. In nucleotides, the CDR3 is TGCGCCAGCAGCCAAGGAAGCGGGAGGGCTGACGAGCAGTACTTC.

In DNA, the CDR3 is TGCAGTGCTAGAGATCAGGGGGAGCGCACTGAAGCTTTCTTT. Translating gives CSARDQGERTEAFF. The rearrangement joins TRBV20-1 to TRBJ1-1; 7 nucleotides align to TRBD1. Trimming removed 0 bases from V and 4 bases from J; junction bases left unmatched: 5. The germline V gene encodes CDR1 DFQATT and CDR2 SNEGSKA (reference sequence). The CDR3 is 14 residues long.

Many counts were recorded for this clonotype. Compared with germline, one end of the junction differs, possibly owing to a read error. The rearrangement joins TRBV5-1 to TRBJ1-1; unclear D gene. Germline CDR1 is SGHRS and CDR2 is YFSETQ. The length of the CDR3 is 12 residues. The CDR3 loop is CASSLANSEAFF. CDR3 nucleotides: TGCGCCAGCAGCTTGGCCAACAGTGAAGCTTTCTTT. The entire variable domain, with the rest obtained from reference TRBV5-1 and TRBJ1-1, is as follows: KAGVTQTPRYLIKTRGQQVTLSCSPISGHRSVSWYQQTPGQGLQFLFEYFSETQRNKGNFPGRFSGRQFSNSRSEMNVSTLELGDSALYLCASSLANSEAFFGQGTRLTVV.

V is TRBV7-6 and J is TRBJ2-7; TRBD2 aligns across 11 bases. The V segment lost 2 bases and the J segment 3 bases; nucleotides outside the gene matches: 9. The CDR3 is made up of 17 amino acids. Germline loops: CDR1 SGHVS, CDR2 FNYEAQ. Here the CDR3 reads CASSLFLAGGLDYEQYF. DNA for the CDR3: TGTGCCAGCAGCTTATTCCTAGCGGGGGGTCTCGACTACGAGCAGTACTTC.

The chain recombines TRBV29-1 with TRBJ2-7; 12 bases fit TRBD1. Germline trimming cut 1 base from V and 3 bases from J; bases unmatched to any gene: 7. Germline V lookup: CDR1 SQVTM, CDR2 ANQGSEA. The CDR3 covers 16 residues. The CDR3 nucleotides read TGCAGCGTTGAAGTCCTGGGGACAGGGGGCATCTACGAGCAGTACTTC. Translated, it gives CSVEVLGTGGIYEQYF.

The rearrangement links TRBV6-5 to TRBJ2-5; 7 bases map to TRBD1. This CDR3 has 16 residues. Germline CDR1 reads MNHEY; CDR2 reads SVGAGI. The V and J ends lost 1 base and 0 bases, in that order; junction bases with no gene match: 5. CDR3 DNA sequence: TGTGCCAGCAGTTACTTCCGGGACAGCAACCAAGAGACCCAGTACTTC. It specifies CASSYFRDSNQETQYF.

This clonotype was observed a few times. The rearrangement joins TRBV24-1 to TRBJ2-1; D possibly corresponds to TRBD2 (7 bases). Between the trimmed V and J ends, which lost 7 bases and 2 bases, there was a span of 14 bases. Per the germline V gene, CDR1 is KGHDR and CDR2 is SFDVKD. The CDR3 spans 15 residues. The chain's CDR3 is CATSEGGGPYNEQFF. The CDR3 DNA is TGTGCCACCAGCGAGGGGGGGGGCCCCTACAATGAGCAGTTCTTC.

The chain is built from TRBV6-2 or TRBV6-3 and TRBJ2-1; 8 bases map to TRBD1. CDR3 size: 15 residues. Germline V CDR1 and CDR2: MNHEY, SVGEGT. V lost 3 bases and J lost 5; bases outside the gene matches: 6. DNA for the CDR3: TGTGCCAGCAGTTATCTCCGGACAGGGAACAATGAGCAGTTCTTC. Amino acid sequence: CASSYLRTGNNEQFF.

The J gene is TRBJ2-7, the V gene TRBV10-3; 15 positions match TRBD2. The germline V gene encodes CDR1 ENHRY and CDR2 SYGVKD. Trimming at V came to 5 bases and at J to 3 bases, leaving 8 bases not matched to a gene. This CDR3 spans 17 amino acids. CDR3 sequence (DNA): TGTGCCATCAGTAACGGACTAGCGGGAGGGTGGGGCTACGAGCAGTACTTC. Amino acids: CAISNGLAGGWGYEQYF.

The chain is built from TRBV20-1 and TRBJ2-3, with TRBD2 identical over 7 bases. CDR1 and CDR2 (germline): DFQATT, SNEGSKA (reference sequence). Losses at the gene ends were 4 bases for V and 5 bases for J; bases not matched to a gene: 12. The CDR3 contains 15 residues. CDR3 sequence reads: CSATTGTTPQDTQYF. CDR3 nucleotide sequence: TGCAGTGCTACAACCGGGACTACGCCTCAAGATACGCAGTATTTT.

The chain uses TRBV27 and TRBJ2-2, with D possibly matching TRBD1 (5 bases). The CDR3 sequence is 15 residues long. Germline V CDR1 and CDR2: MNHEY, SMNVEV (reference sequence). V lost 3 bases and J lost 2, with 10 bases in between. In DNA form, the CDR3 reads TGTGCCAGCAGTTTTGACAGCCATAACACCGGGGAGCTGTTTTTT. It specifies CASSFDSHNTGELFF.

The chain links TRBV3-1 to TRBJ2-3; D unclear. The length of the CDR3 is 12 residues. Germline V gene sequence: CDR1 LGHDT, CDR2 YNNKEL (reference sequence). Trimming removed 8 bases from V and 3 bases from J, with 9 bases in between. The CDR3 DNA is TGTGCCAGCTCTTATCAAACAGATACGCAGTATTTT. Amino acid sequence: CASSYQTDTQYF.

This chain links TRBV5-1 with TRBJ2-1, with D maybe TRBD1 (6 bases). Trimming shortened V by 3 bases and J by 8 bases, and 15 bases separated the two germline ends. The length of the CDR3 is 14 residues. Germline V gene lookup returns CDR1 SGHRS and CDR2 YFSETQ. The DNA for the CDR3 is TGCGCCAGCAGCTCTGAAGGGGGTCGGGATGAGCAGTTCTTC. Protein sequence: CASSSEGGRDEQFF.

The table lists this clonotype with a few counts. The chain links TRBV21-1 to TRBJ2-7; the table's D call, TRBD1, was not checked against the DNA. TRBV21-1 is deemed a pseudogene. The CDR3 extends over 20 amino acids. The CDR3 spells CASSARLDHVYCQGIYEQYF. The CDR3, as DNA: TGTGCCAGCAGCGCGCGGTTGGATCACGTGTACTGTCAGGGGATATACGAGCAGTACTTC.

This clonotype was seen a few times. The rearrangement uses TRBV5-1 and TRBJ2-3; no reliable D call. The germline V gene encodes CDR1 SGHRS and CDR2 YFSETQ. The V end lost 0 bases, the J end lost 2 bases, and 10 bases lay between the germline ends. The CDR3 consists of 15 residues. In DNA form, the CDR3 reads TGCGCCAGCAGCTTGGTACCGACATTCACAGATACGCAGTATTTT. Amino acids: CASSLVPTFTDTQYF.

The sample holds many counts of this clonotype. The chain uses TRBV5-1 and TRBJ2-5; no firm D call. V was trimmed by 3 bases and J by 4 bases, leaving 16 bases between them. The germline gives CDR1 SGHRS, CDR2 YFSETQ. The CDR3 length is 15 residues. DNA for the CDR3: TGCGCCAGCAGCTGGGCGGTAGCTGTCGGAGAGACCCAGTACTTC. Its protein product is CASSWAVAVGETQYF.

The sample holds a few counts of this clonotype. The chain combines TRBV2 with TRBJ2-5; 11 nucleotides line up with TRBD2. The CDR3 has 14 amino acids. Germline V gene data show CDR1 as SNHLY and CDR2 as FYNNEI. J lost 5 bases, V lost 3 bases, and 2 bases had no gene match. The DNA for the CDR3 is TGTGCCAGCAGTGAGACTAGCGGGGTCGAGACCCAGTACTTC. Its translation: CASSETSGVETQYF.

This clonotype has more than one count but fewer than ten. The chain joins TRBV7-7 to TRBJ2-5, with 7 bases matching TRBD2. CDR3 length: 15 residues. J lost 3 bases, V lost 7 bases, and 11 bases had no gene match. The germline CDR1 and CDR2 sequences are SSHAT and FNYEAQ (reference sequence). In DNA, the CDR3 is TGTGCCAGCACCCACGCCGGGAGCGGGGAAGAGACCCAGTACTTC. This sequence encodes CASTHAGSGEETQYF.

This chain links TRBV4-2 with TRBJ2-3, with TRBD1 identical over 9 bases. From germline, CDR1 is LGHNA and CDR2 YNFKEQ. Trimming at V came to 2 bases and at J to 5 bases, leaving 5 bases not matched to a gene. This CDR3 has 15 residues. Here the CDR3 DNA reads TGTGCCAGCAGCCAATTGGGACAGGGAAAAGATACGCAGTATTTT. This codes for CASSQLGQGKDTQYF.

The CDR3 nucleotides are TGTGCCAGCACCAGACAGGGGGCACCCGGGGAGCTGTTTTTT. It specifies CASTRQGAPGELFF. The chain is built from TRBV2 and TRBJ2-2; the match to TRBD1 covers 10 bases. The V segment lost 7 bases and the J segment 6 bases; nucleotides outside the gene matches: 5. This CDR3 spans 14 amino acids. Germline values: CDR1 SNHLY, CDR2 FYNNEI.

This clonotype showed up just a few times. The chain combines TRBV7-2 with TRBJ2-2; D may be TRBD1 or TRBD2 (5 bases each). Trimming shortened V by 4 bases and J by 6 bases, and 18 bases separated the two germline ends. The germline V gene has CDR1 SGHTA and CDR2 FQGNSA. This CDR3 has 16 residues. CDR3 nucleotide sequence: TGTGCCAGCAGCTACGGGACCGGACGGGGACCCGGGGAGCTGTTTTTT. Translation: CASSYGTGRGPGELFF.

As regards this clonotype: The DNA is left out, because the CDR3 cannot be placed on it with certainty; the CDR3 is given as TCRdb lists it. The chain combines TRBV12-2 with TRBJ2-3. TRBV12-2 is a pseudogene locus. The CDR3 contains 16 residues when both ends are counted. CDR3 sequence reads: CCSASPSATSTDTQYF.

The CDR3 DNA is TGCAGCGTTGCGGAGGGGACAGGTGATCAGCCCCAGCATTTT. This codes for CSVAEGTGDQPQHF. This chain connects TRBV29-1 to TRBJ1-5; the match to TRBD1 covers 8 bases. The CDR3 is 14 residues long. Per germline, CDR1 SQVTM and CDR2 ANQGSEA. Losses at the gene ends were 4 bases for V and 5 bases for J; bases not matched to a gene: 7.

The chain recombines TRBV12-3 or TRBV12-4 with TRBJ2-1; 11 bases match TRBD2. V dropped 1 base and J dropped 4; count of bases not matched to a gene: 9. The CDR3 extends over 18 amino acids. The CDR3 DNA sequence: TGTGCCAGCAGTTTAGATGGCCTAGCGGGAGGCCATTACAATGAGCAGTTCTTC. This sequence encodes CASSLDGLAGGHYNEQFF.